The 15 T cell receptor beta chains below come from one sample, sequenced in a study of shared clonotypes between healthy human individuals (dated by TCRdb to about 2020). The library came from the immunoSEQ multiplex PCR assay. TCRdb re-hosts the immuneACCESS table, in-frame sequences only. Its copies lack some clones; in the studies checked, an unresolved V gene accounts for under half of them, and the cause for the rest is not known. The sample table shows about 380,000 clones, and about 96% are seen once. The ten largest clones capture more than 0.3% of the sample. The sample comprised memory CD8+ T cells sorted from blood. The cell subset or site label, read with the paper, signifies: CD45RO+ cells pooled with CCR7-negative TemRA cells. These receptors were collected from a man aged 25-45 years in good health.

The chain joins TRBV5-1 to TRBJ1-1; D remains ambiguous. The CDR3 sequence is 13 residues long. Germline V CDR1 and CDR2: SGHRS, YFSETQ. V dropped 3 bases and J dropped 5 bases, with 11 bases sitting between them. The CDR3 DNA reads TGCGCCAGCAGCTCCTCTCCCAGGACTGAAGCTTTCTTT. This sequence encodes CASSSSPRTEAFF.

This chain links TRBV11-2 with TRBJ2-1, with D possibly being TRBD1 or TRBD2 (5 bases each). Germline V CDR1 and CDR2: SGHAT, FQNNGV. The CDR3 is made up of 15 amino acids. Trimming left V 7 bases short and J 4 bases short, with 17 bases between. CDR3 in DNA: TGTGCCAGCACCCGTTTTTGGGACGGGTACAATGAGCAGTTCTTC. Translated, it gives CASTRFWDGYNEQFF.

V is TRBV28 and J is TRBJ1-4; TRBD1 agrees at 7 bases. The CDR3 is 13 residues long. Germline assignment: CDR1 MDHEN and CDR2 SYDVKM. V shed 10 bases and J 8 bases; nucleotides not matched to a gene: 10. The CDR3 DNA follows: TGTGCCACTTACCTGAGGGGGCTGGAAAAACTGTTTTTT. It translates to CATYLRGLEKLFF.

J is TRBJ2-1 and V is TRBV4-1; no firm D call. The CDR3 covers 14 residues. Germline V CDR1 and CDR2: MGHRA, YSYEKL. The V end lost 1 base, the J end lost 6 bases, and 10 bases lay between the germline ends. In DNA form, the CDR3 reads TGCGCCAGCAGCCAAGTTGCGCAGCTCAATGAGCAGTTCTTC. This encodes CASSQVAQLNEQFF.

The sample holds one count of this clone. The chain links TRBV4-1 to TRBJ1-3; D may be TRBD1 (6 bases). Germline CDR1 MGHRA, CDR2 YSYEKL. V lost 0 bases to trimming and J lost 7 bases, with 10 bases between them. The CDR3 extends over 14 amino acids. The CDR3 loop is CASSQEYRVNTIYF. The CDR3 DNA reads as TGCGCCAGCAGCCAAGAATACAGGGTGAACACCATATATTTT.

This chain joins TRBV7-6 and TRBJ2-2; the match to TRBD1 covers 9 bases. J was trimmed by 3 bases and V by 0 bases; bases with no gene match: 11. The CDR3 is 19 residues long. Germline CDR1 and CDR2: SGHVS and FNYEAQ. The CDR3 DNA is TGTGCCAGCAGCTTAGCGGGGAGATCCGGGACAGGGTACACCGGGGAGCTGTTTTTT. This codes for CASSLAGRSGTGYTGELFF.

The CDR3 here is CAWSAYDGLGGTDTQYF. Written as DNA, the CDR3 is TGTGCCTGGAGTGCTTACGATGGACTAGGTGGCACAGATACGCAGTATTTT. The chain uses TRBV30 and TRBJ2-3, with 7 bases that match TRBD2. From germline, CDR1 is GTSNPN and CDR2 SVGIG (reference sequence). After removal of 1 base from V and 1 base from J, the junction contained 11 bases not matched to a gene. The length of the CDR3 is 17 residues.

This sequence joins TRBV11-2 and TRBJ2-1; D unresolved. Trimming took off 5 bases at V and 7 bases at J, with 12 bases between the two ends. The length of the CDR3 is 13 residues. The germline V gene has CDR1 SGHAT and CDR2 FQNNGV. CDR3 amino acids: CASSPNTENEQFF. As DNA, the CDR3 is TGTGCCAGCAGCCCAAACACTGAAAATGAGCAGTTCTTC.

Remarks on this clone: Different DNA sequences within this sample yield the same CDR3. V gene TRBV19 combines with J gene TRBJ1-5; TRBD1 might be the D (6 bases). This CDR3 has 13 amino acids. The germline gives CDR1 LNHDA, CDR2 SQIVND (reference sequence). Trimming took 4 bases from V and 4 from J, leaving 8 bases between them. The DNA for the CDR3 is TGTGCCAGTAGTAGGGGGACAAATCAGCCCCAGCATTTT. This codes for CASSRGTNQPQHF. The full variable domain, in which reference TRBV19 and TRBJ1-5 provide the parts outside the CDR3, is DGGITQSPKYLFRKEGQNVTLSCEQNLNHDAMYWYRQDPGQGLRLIYYSQIVNDFQKGDIAEGYSVSREKKESFPLTVTSAQKNPTAFYLCASSRGTNQPQHFGDGTRLSIL.

The CDR3 sequence is CASSDRQAINQPQHF. In DNA, the CDR3 is TGTGCCAGCAGTGACCGTCAGGCTATCAATCAGCCCCAGCATTTT. The chain links TRBV2 to TRBJ1-5; D uncertain. Germline V lookup: CDR1 SNHLY, CDR2 FYNNEI. The V end was cut by 3 bases, the J end by 3 bases, with 12 bases between. The CDR3 covers 15 residues. Looking up the rest from reference TRBV2 and TRBJ1-5 gives the full variable domain: EPEVTQTPSHQVTQMGQEVILRCVPISNHLYFYWYRQILGQKVEFLVSFYNNEISEKSEIFDDQFSVERPDGSNFTLKIRSTKLEDSAMYFCASSDRQAINQPQHFGDGTRLSIL.

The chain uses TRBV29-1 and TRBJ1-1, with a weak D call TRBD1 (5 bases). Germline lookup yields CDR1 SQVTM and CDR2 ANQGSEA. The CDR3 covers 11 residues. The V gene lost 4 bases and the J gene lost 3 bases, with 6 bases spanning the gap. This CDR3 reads CSVARDTEAFF. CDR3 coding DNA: TGCAGCGTTGCCAGGGACACTGAAGCTTTCTTT.

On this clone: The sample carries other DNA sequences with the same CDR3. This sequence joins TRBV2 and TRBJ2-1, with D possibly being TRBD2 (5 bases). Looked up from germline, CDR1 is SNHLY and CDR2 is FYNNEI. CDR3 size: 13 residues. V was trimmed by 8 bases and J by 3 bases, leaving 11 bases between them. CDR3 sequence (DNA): TGTGCCAGCCGGACGGGGAGCTACAATGAGCAGTTCTTC. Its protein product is CASRTGSYNEQFF.

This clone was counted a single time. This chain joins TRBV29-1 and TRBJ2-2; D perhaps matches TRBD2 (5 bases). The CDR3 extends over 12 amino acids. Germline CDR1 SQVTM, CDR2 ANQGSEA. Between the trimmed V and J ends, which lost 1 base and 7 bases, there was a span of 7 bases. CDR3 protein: CSVEGSGGELFF. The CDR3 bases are TGCAGCGTTGAAGGGAGCGGCGGGGAGCTGTTTTTT.

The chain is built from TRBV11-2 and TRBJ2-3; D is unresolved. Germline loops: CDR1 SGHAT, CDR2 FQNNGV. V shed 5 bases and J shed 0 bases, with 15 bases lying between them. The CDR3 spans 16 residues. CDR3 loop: CASSQSWAGSTDTQYF. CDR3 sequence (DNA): TGTGCCAGCAGCCAAAGTTGGGCAGGCAGCACAGATACGCAGTATTTT.

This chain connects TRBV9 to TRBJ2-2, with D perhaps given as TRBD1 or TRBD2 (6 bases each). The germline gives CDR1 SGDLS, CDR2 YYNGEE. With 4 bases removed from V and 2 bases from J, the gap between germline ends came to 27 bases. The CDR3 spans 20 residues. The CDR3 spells CASSPLGGSGLNRNTGELFF. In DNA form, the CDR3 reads TGTGCCAGCAGCCCACTAGGGGGTAGCGGACTAAACCGCAACACCGGGGAGCTGTTTTTT.